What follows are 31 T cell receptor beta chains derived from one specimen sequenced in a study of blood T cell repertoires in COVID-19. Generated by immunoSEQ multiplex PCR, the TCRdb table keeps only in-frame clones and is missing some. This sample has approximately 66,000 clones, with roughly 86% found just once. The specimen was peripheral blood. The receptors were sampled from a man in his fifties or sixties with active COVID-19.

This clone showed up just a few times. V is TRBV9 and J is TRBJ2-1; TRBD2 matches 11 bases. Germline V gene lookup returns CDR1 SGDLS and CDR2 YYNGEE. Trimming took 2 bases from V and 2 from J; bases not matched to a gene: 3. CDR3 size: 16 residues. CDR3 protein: CASSVTGLAAYNEQFF. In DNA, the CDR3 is TGTGCCAGCAGCGTCACGGGACTAGCGGCCTACAATGAGCAGTTCTTC.

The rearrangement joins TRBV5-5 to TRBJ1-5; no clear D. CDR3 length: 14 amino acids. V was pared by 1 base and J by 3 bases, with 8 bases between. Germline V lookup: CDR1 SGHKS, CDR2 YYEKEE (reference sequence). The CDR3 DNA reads TGTGCCAGCAGCTTGACAGTATACAATCAGCCCCAGCATTTT. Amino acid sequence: CASSLTVYNQPQHF.

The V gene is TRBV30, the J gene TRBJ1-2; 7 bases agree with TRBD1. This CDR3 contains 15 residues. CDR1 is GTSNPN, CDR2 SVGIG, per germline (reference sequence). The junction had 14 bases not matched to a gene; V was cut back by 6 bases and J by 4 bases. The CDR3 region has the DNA TGTGCCTGTGACAGGACCGGGACAGTCACCTATGGCTACACCTTC. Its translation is CACDRTGTVTYGYTF.

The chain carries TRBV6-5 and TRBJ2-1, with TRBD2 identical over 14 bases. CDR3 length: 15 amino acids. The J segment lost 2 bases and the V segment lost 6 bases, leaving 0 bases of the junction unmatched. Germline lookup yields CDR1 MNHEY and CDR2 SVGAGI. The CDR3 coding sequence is TGTGCCAGCAGGACTAGCGGGAGGGCCTACAATGAGCAGTTCTTC. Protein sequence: CASRTSGRAYNEQFF.

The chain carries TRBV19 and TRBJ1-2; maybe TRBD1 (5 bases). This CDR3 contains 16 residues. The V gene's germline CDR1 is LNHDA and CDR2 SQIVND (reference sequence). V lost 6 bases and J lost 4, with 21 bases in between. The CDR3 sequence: CASRAVGGRSPYGYTF. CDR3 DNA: TGTGCCAGTAGGGCCGTCGGGGGTCGTTCGCCCTATGGCTACACCTTC.

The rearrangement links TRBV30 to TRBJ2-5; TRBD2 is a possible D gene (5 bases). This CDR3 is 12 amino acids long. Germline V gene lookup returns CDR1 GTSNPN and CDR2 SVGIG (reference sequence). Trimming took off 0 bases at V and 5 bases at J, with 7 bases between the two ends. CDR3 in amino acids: CAWSVLEETQYF. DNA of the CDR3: TGTGCCTGGAGTGTACTAGAGGAGACCCAGTACTTC.

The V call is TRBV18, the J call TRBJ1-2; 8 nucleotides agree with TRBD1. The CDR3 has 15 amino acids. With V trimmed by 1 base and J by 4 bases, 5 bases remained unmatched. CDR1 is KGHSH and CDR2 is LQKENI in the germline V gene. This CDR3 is CASSPLQGAAYGYTF. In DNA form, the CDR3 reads TGTGCCAGCTCACCACTGCAGGGGGCGGCCTATGGCTACACCTTC. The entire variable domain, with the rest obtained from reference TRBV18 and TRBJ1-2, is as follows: NAGVMQNPRHLVRRRGQEARLRCSPMKGHSHVYWYRQLPEEGLKFMVYLQKENIIDESGMPKERFSAEFPKEGPSILRIQQVVRGDSAAYFCASSPLQGAAYGYTFGSGTRLTVV.

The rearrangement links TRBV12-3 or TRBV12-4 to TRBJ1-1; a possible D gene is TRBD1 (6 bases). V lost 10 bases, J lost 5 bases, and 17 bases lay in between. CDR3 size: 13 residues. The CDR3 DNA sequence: TGTGCCACCGAGGGGACATCGGGGACTGAAGCTTTCTTT. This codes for CATEGTSGTEAFF.

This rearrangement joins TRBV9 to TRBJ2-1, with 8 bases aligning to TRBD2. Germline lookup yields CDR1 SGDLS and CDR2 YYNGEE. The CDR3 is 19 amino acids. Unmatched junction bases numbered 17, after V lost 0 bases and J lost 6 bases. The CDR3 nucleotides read TGTGCCAGCAGCGTAGGGACTCGGGGACGGACTAGCTTGGGCAATGAGCAGTTCTTC. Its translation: CASSVGTRGRTSLGNEQFF.

CDR3: CASSLGADRGVGTEAFF. CDR3 sequence (DNA): TGTGCCAGCAGCTTAGGCGCGGACAGGGGCGTCGGCACTGAAGCTTTCTTT. J is TRBJ1-1 and V is TRBV7-8, with TRBD1 matching over 9 bases. V gave up 1 base and J gave up 4 bases; unmatched junction bases: 10. CDR1 and CDR2 from the germline V gene are SGHVS and FQNEAQ. This CDR3 is 17 amino acids long.

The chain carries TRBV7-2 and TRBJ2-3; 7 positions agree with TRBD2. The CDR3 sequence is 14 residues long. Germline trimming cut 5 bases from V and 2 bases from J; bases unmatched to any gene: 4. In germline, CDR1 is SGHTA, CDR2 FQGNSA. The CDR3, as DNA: TGTGCCAGCAGCCCGGGACTAACCACAGATACGCAGTATTTT. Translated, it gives CASSPGLTTDTQYF.

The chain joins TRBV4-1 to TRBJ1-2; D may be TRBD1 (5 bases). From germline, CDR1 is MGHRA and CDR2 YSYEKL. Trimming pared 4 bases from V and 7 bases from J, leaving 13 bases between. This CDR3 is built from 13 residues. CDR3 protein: CASSPTDVSGYTF. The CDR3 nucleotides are TGCGCCAGCAGCCCGACAGACGTTAGTGGCTACACCTTC.

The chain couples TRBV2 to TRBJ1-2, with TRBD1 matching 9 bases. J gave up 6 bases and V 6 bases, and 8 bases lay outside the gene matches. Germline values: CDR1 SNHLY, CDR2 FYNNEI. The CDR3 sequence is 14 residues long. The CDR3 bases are TGTGCCAGCAGAAGCCAGGGACAGGGAAATGGCTACACCTTC. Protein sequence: CASRSQGQGNGYTF.

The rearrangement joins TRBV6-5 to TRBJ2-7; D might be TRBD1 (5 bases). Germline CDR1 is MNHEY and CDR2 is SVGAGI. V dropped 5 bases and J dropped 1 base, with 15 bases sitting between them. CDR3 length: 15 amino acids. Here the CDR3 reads CASSQQASGSYEQYV. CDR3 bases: TGTGCCAGCAGTCAACAGGCGTCTGGATCCTACGAGCAGTACGTC.

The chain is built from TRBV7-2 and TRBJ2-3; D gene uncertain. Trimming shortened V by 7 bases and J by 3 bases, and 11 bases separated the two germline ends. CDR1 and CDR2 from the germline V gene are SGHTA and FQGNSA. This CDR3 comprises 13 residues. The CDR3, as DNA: TGTGCCAGCAAGCCGTACGTGACAGATACGCAGTATTTT. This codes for CASKPYVTDTQYF.

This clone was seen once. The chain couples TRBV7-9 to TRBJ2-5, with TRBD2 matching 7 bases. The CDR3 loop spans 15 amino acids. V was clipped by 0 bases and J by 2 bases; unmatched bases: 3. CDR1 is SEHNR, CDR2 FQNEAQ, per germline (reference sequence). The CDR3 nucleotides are TGTGCCAGCAGCTTAGCGCCCGGGGGGCAAGAGACCCAGTACTTC. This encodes CASSLAPGGQETQYF.

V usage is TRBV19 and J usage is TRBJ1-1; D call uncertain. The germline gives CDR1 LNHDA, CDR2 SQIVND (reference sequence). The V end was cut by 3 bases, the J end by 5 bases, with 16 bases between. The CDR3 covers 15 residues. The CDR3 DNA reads TGTGCCAGTAGTATTGGTCGTGGGCCAGGAACTGAAGCTTTCTTT. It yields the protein CASSIGRGPGTEAFF.

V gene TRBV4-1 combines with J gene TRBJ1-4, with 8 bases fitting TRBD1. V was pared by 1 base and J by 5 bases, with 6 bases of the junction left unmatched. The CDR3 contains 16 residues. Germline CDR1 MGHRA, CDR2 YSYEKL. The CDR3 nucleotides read TGCGCCAGCAGCCAAGGAACAGGGGGGGGGAATGAAAAACTGTTTTTT. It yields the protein CASSQGTGGGNEKLFF.

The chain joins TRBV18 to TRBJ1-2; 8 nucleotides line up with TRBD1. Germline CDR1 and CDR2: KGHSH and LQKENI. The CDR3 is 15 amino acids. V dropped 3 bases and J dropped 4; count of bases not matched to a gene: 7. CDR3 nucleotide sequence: TGTGCCAGCTCACCCTACGACAGGGGAGCCTATGGCTACACCTTC. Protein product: CASSPYDRGAYGYTF.

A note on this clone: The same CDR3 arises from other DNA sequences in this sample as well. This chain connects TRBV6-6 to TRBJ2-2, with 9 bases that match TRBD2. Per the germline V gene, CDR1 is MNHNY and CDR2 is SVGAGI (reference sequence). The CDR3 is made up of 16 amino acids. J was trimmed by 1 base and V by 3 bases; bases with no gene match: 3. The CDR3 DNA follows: TGTGCCAGCAGTTATAGCGGGGGAGGGAACACCGGGGAGCTGTTTTTT. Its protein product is CASSYSGGGNTGELFF.

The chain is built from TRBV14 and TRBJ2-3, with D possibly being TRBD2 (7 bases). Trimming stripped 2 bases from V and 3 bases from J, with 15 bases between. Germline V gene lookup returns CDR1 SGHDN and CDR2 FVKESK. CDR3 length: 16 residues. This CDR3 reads CASSQPRGGRTDTQYF. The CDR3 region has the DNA TGTGCCAGCAGCCAACCGAGGGGGGGGCGAACAGATACGCAGTATTTT.

The CDR3 DNA reads as TGTGCCAGCAGTCGCCGGGACACGGAACACATTGAGCAGTTCTTC. It is translated as CASSRRDTEHIEQFF. V gene TRBV27 combines with J gene TRBJ2-1; a weak D match, TRBD1 (6 bases). The V gene's germline CDR1 is MNHEY and CDR2 SMNVEV (reference sequence). V lost 5 bases and J lost 9, with 20 bases in between. The CDR3 covers 15 residues.

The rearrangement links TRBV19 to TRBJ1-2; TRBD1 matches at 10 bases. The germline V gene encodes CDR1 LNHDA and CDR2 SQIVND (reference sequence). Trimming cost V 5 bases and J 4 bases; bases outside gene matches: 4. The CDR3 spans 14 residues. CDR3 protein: CASSDRGRTYGYTF. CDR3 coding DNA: TGTGCCAGTAGTGACAGGGGGCGCACCTATGGCTACACCTTC.

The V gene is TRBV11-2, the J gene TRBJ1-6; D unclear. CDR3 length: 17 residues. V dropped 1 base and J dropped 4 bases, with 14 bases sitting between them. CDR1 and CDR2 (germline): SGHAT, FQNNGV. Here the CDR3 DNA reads TGTGCCAGCAGCTTAGCCGTCAGCGGCCTTTATAATTCACCCCTCCACTTT. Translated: CASSLAVSGLYNSPLHF. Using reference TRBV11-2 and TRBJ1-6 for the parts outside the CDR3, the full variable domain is EAGVAQSPRYKIIEKRQSVAFWCNPISGHATLYWYQQILGQGPKLLIQFQNNGVVDDSQLPKDRFSAERLKGVDSTLKIQPAKLEDSAVYLCASSLAVSGLYNSPLHFGNGTRLTVT.

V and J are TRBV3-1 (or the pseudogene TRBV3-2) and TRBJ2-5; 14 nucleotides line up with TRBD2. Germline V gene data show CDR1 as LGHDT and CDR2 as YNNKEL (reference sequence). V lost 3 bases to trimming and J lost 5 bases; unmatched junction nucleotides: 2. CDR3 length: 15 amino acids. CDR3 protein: CASSQGTSGGETQYF. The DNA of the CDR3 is TGTGCCAGCAGCCAGGGGACTAGCGGGGGTGAGACCCAGTACTTC.

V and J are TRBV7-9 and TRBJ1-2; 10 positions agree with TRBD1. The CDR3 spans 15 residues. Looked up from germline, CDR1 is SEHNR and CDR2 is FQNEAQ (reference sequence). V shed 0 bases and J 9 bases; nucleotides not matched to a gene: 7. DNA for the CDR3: TGTGCCAGCAGCTTAGCATCGACAGGGGGCGGTCGCTACACCTTC. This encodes CASSLASTGGGRYTF.

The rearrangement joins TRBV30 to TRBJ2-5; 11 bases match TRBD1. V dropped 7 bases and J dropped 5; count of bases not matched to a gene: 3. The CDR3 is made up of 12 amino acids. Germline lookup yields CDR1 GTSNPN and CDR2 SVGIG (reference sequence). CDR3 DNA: TGTGCCTCTGGACAGGGGGCTGAGACCCAGTACTTC. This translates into CASGQGAETQYF. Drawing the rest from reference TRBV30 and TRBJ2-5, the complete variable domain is SQTIHQWPATLVQPVGSPLSLECTVEGTSNPNLYWYRQAAGRGLQLLFYSVGIGQISSEVPQNLSASRPQDRQFILSSKKLLLSDSGFYLCASGQGAETQYFGPGTRLLVL.

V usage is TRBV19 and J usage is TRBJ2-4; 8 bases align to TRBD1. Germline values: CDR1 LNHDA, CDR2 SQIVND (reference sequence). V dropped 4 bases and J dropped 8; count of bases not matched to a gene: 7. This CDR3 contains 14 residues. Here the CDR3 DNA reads TGTGCCAGTAGTACCGGACAGGGCTCGGACATTCAGTACTTC. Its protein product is CASSTGQGSDIQYF.

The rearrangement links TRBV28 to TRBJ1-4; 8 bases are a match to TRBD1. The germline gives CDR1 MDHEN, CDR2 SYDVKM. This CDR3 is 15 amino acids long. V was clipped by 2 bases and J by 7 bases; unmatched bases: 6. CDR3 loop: CASSLVRGPGEKLFF. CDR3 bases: TGTGCCAGCAGTTTAGTCAGGGGGCCGGGTGAAAAACTGTTTTTT.

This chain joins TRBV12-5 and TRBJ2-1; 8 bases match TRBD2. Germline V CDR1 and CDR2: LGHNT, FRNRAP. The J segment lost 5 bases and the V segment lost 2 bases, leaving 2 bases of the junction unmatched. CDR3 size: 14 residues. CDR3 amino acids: CASGLNSGDNEQFF. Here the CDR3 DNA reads TGTGCTAGTGGTTTGAATAGCGGGGACAATGAGCAGTTCTTC.

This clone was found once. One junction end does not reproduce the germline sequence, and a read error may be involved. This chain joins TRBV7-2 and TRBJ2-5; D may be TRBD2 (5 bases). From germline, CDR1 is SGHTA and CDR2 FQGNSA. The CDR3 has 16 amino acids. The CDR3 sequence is CASSPYRRAGKEAQYF. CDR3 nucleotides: TGTGCCAGCAGCCCGTATCGGCGGGCTGGTAAAGAGGCCCAGTACTTC.